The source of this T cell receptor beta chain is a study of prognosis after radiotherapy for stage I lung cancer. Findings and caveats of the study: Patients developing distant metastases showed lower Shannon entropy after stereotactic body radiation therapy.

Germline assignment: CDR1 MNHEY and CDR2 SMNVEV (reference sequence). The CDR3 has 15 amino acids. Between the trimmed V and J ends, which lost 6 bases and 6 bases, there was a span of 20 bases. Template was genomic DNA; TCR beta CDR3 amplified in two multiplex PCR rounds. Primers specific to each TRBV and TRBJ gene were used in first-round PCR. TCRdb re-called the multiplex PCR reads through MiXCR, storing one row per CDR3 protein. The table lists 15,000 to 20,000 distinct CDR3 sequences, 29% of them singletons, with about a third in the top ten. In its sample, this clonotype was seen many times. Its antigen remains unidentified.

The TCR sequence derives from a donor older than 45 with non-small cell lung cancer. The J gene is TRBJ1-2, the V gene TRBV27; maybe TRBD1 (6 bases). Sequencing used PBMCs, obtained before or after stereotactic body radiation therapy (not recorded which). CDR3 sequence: CASRSPGAGGDGYTF. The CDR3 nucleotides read TGTGCCAGCAGGTCCCCAGGGGCGGGAGGAGATGGCTACACCTTC.